A selection of T cell receptor beta chains follows, all from one sample in a study of T cell repertoires in cytomegalovirus infection. Which antigens these TCRs recognize remains unknown. TCRdb redid the calling of the reads with MiXCR, one entry per CDR3 protein. The table records about 570,000 distinct CDR3 sequences, almost 40% of them present only once. The starting material was cultured PBMCs, obtained from culture after CMV antigen stimulation. The receptors shown here come from a human donor in good health (CMV status not recorded). Some clones in this sample may be carry-over from other donors' samples. The CDR3 runs from the conserved cysteine through the conserved F or W. The D gene is left open where the match is weak.

j_call,v_call,d_call,cdr3_aa
TRBJ2-1,TRBV5-1,-,CASGQNRRTYNEQFF
TRBJ1-2,TRBV7-2,TRBD1,CASSPDRGSYTF
TRBJ1-1,TRBV12-3/TRBV12-4,-,CASRRQEATEAFF
TRBJ1-2,TRBV20-1,-,CSVQNLAYGYTF
TRBJ2-3,TRBV28,TRBD2,CASSLWTGGAGPDTQYF
TRBJ2-7,TRBV13,-,CASSLNPELGGQRGEQYF
TRBJ2-3,TRBV15,-,CATSSERGFDTQYF
TRBJ2-7,TRBV4-1,-,CASSHPGAGGSYEQYF
TRBJ2-5,TRBV27,-,CASSGYGVQETQYF
TRBJ2-7,TRBV27,-,CASSLYWQLGYEQYF
TRBJ1-1,TRBV7-6,-,CASSLSAYGQNTEAFF
TRBJ2-2,TRBV5-4,-,CASSVPAGTSGTGELFF
TRBJ2-5,TRBV20-1,TRBD2,CSARATSSGDETQYF
TRBJ1-1,TRBV6-6,TRBD1,CASSYSGGFEAFF
TRBJ1-4,TRBV4-1,-,CASSRLPGSTNEKLFF
TRBJ1-5,TRBV6-1,TRBD1,CASSEASGTGVNQPQHF
TRBJ2-5,TRBV7-8,-,CASSLALRGGARETQYF
TRBJ1-4,TRBV4-3,-,CASSQDQGRRACEKLFF
TRBJ1-1,TRBV4-2,-,CASSQGGGRNTEAFF
TRBJ1-1,TRBV18,-,CASSPPNTLNTEAFF
TRBJ2-5,TRBV7-7,-,CASSFTTQETQYF
TRBJ1-1,TRBV7-8,-,CASSPLFGEGMNTEAFF
TRBJ2-7,TRBV7-9,-,CASSRQESYEQYF
TRBJ1-2,TRBV6-1,-,CASRETGLGGYTF
TRBJ2-2,TRBV7-2,TRBD2,CASSRYSLAGGSSGELFF
TRBJ2-7,TRBV7-2,TRBD2,CASSRTSGQSSYEQYF
TRBJ1-2,TRBV7-2,-,CASSLVAREVGYTF
TRBJ2-3,TRBV20-1,-,CSARVQTSTDTQYF